This is a list of T cell receptor beta chains from one sample in a study of post-analysis software for immune sequencing data. TCRdb reanalysed the PCR reads using MiXCR and keeps one entry per CDR3 protein. This repertoire shows roughly 400,000 distinct CDR3 sequences, roughly 38% found once; its top ten account for about 7.6%. Sequencing was performed on blood. These receptor sequences come from a girl aged 2-15 years with multiple sclerosis. Each CDR3 is given with its conserved first and last residue. The order of the fields is D gene, clone size, J gene, V gene, CDR3 DNA, CDR3 protein. A D gene is named only where the DNA matches it firmly. Clone size is given for some rows only: seen once, a few or many times, or a class if the clone is expanded.

d_gene: -
abundance: -
j_gene: TRBJ2-7
v_gene: TRBV9
CDR3nt: TGTGCCAGCAGCCCCAGCCACAATGAGCAGTACTTC
CDR3aa: CASSPSHNEQYF

d_gene: TRBD2
abundance: -
j_gene: TRBJ2-1
v_gene: TRBV28
CDR3nt: TGTGCCAGCAGTTTCCTTACGGGACTAGATAACAATGAGCAGTTCTTC
CDR3aa: CASSFLTGLDNNEQFF

d_gene: -
abundance: few
j_gene: TRBJ2-1
v_gene: TRBV15
CDR3nt: TGTGCCACCAGCAGAGATAACGCGCCGAATGAGCAGTTCTTC
CDR3aa: CATSRDNAPNEQFF

d_gene: -
abundance: once
j_gene: TRBJ1-2
v_gene: TRBV20-1
CDR3nt: TGCAGTGCTAATGGTGCGCAGTCTAACTATGGCTACACCTTC
CDR3aa: CSANGAQSNYGYTF

d_gene: TRBD2
abundance: -
j_gene: TRBJ2-1
v_gene: TRBV5-1
CDR3nt: TGCGCCAGCAGCTTTATGTCGTCTAGCGGCTACAATGAGCAGTTCTTC
CDR3aa: CASSFMSSSGYNEQFF

d_gene: -
abundance: -
j_gene: TRBJ2-1
v_gene: TRBV4-1
CDR3nt: TGCGCCAGCAGCCAAGAGTCGGAGGGGAGCTACAATGAGCAGTTCTTC
CDR3aa: CASSQESEGSYNEQFF

d_gene: TRBD2
abundance: -
j_gene: TRBJ2-7
v_gene: TRBV7-9
CDR3nt: TGTGCCAGCAGTCACGGGACTAGCGGGAACGAGCAGTACTTC
CDR3aa: CASSHGTSGNEQYF

d_gene: TRBD2
abundance: few
j_gene: TRBJ2-1
v_gene: TRBV5-1
CDR3nt: TGCGCCAGCAGCTTGAAAACTAGCGGGATTATCCCGCAGTTCTTC
CDR3aa: CASSLKTSGIIPQFF

d_gene: TRBD1
abundance: -
j_gene: TRBJ1-2
v_gene: TRBV15
CDR3nt: TGTGCCACCAGCAGAGATCGGGACAGAAGCTATGGCTACACCTTC
CDR3aa: CATSRDRDRSYGYTF

d_gene: -
abundance: -
j_gene: TRBJ2-5
v_gene: TRBV11-2
CDR3nt: TGTGCCAGCAGCTTAGCGGGCCCTGTGAACCAAGAGACCCAGTACTTC
CDR3aa: CASSLAGPVNQETQYF

d_gene: -
abundance: -
j_gene: TRBJ2-7
v_gene: TRBV10-3
CDR3nt: TGTGCCATCAGTGATTATAGGGACTCCCTGTTTGAGCAGTACTTC
CDR3aa: CAISDYRDSLFEQYF

d_gene: -
abundance: -
j_gene: TRBJ2-7
v_gene: TRBV5-5
CDR3nt: TGTGCCAGCAGCCGCGACGGGGTAGGAGACTACGAGCAGTACTTC
CDR3aa: CASSRDGVGDYEQYF

d_gene: -
abundance: -
j_gene: TRBJ2-7
v_gene: TRBV27
CDR3nt: TGTGCCAGCAGTGCCCGGGGTCACGAGCAGTACTTC
CDR3aa: CASSARGHEQYF

d_gene: TRBD2
abundance: -
j_gene: TRBJ2-5
v_gene: TRBV6-6
CDR3nt: TGTGCCAGCAGTTACTCGGGGTCCGGGAGGAAGCCCCAGTACTTC
CDR3aa: CASSYSGSGRKPQYF

d_gene: -
abundance: -
j_gene: TRBJ2-4
v_gene: TRBV4-2
CDR3nt: TGTGCCAGCAGCCTTACCCTTCGAGCCAAAAACATTCAGTACTTC
CDR3aa: CASSLTLRAKNIQYF

d_gene: TRBD1
abundance: few
j_gene: TRBJ1-5
v_gene: TRBV12-3/TRBV12-4
CDR3nt: TGTGCCAGCAGTTTAGTAAGACAGGGGGGTCAGCCCCAGCATTTT
CDR3aa: CASSLVRQGGQPQHF

d_gene: -
abundance: -
j_gene: TRBJ2-2
v_gene: TRBV12-3/TRBV12-4
CDR3nt: TGTGCCAGCAGTCCATTACATGGGACCGGGGAGCTGTTTTTT
CDR3aa: CASSPLHGTGELFF

d_gene: -
abundance: -
j_gene: TRBJ1-2
v_gene: TRBV4-2
CDR3nt: TGTGCCAGCAGCCAAGACAGCAAGAGGGACTATGGCTACACCTTC
CDR3aa: CASSQDSKRDYGYTF

d_gene: TRBD2
abundance: few
j_gene: TRBJ2-1
v_gene: TRBV3-1
CDR3nt: TGTGCCAGCAGCCATAGACTAGCGGGAGGGCTATACAATGAGCAGTTCTTC
CDR3aa: CASSHRLAGGLYNEQFF

d_gene: -
abundance: -
j_gene: TRBJ1-6
v_gene: TRBV15
CDR3nt: TGTGCCACCAGCAGAGACCTCCGTAGTTCACCCCTCCACTTT
CDR3aa: CATSRDLRSSPLHF

d_gene: TRBD1
abundance: few
j_gene: TRBJ2-7
v_gene: TRBV4-3
CDR3nt: TGCGCCAGCAGCCAACAACGGACAGGGGCCCGTTGCGAGCAGTACTTC
CDR3aa: CASSQQRTGARCEQYF

d_gene: TRBD2
abundance: -
j_gene: TRBJ2-3
v_gene: TRBV7-2
CDR3nt: TGTGCCAGCAGCTTCTATAGCGGGAGTTCGTCAGATACGCAGTATTTT
CDR3aa: CASSFYSGSSSDTQYF

d_gene: -
abundance: few
j_gene: TRBJ2-7
v_gene: TRBV29-1
CDR3nt: TGCAGCGTTGAAGTGGTCGGAGCCTACGAGCAGTACTTC
CDR3aa: CSVEVVGAYEQYF

d_gene: -
abundance: once
j_gene: TRBJ1-6
v_gene: TRBV4-3
CDR3nt: TGCGCCAGCAGAATTTGGGATTCACCCCTCCACTTT
CDR3aa: CASRIWDSPLHF

d_gene: -
abundance: many
j_gene: TRBJ1-1
v_gene: TRBV28
CDR3nt: TGTGCCAGCAGTTACACTGAAGCTTTCTTT
CDR3aa: CASSYTEAFF

d_gene: TRBD1
abundance: once
j_gene: TRBJ2-3
v_gene: TRBV7-9
CDR3nt: TGTGCCAGCAGACTAACAGGGGTCACAGATACGCAGTATTTT
CDR3aa: CASRLTGVTDTQYF

d_gene: -
abundance: -
j_gene: TRBJ2-5
v_gene: TRBV4-1
CDR3nt: TGCGCCAGCAGCCCCCGAGGTGGCGCGGAGACCCAGTACTTC
CDR3aa: CASSPRGGAETQYF

d_gene: TRBD2
abundance: -
j_gene: TRBJ2-7
v_gene: TRBV7-2
CDR3nt: TGTGCCAGCAGCACCCGACTAGCGGGAGAAGGCGAGCAGTACTTC
CDR3aa: CASSTRLAGEGEQYF

d_gene: TRBD2
abundance: -
j_gene: TRBJ2-5
v_gene: TRBV5-1
CDR3nt: TGCGCCAGCAGCTCTGGGACTAGAGGCAAAGAGACCCAGTACTTC
CDR3aa: CASSSGTRGKETQYF

d_gene: -
abundance: -
j_gene: TRBJ2-7
v_gene: TRBV3-1
CDR3nt: TGTGCCAGCAGCCAAGGGGCTGGGCGGGACGGCGAGCAGTACTTC
CDR3aa: CASSQGAGRDGEQYF

d_gene: -
abundance: few
j_gene: TRBJ2-5
v_gene: TRBV10-3
CDR3nt: TGTGCCATCAAAAGGGCCGACCAACATTTGCAGTACTTC
CDR3aa: CAIKRADQHLQYF

d_gene: -
abundance: -
j_gene: TRBJ2-7
v_gene: TRBV7-6
CDR3nt: TGTGCCAGCGGCCTAGGGAGTGAGCAGTACTTC
CDR3aa: CASGLGSEQYF

d_gene: TRBD1
abundance: -
j_gene: TRBJ1-4
v_gene: TRBV4-3
CDR3nt: TGCGCCAGCAGCCAGGAGACAGGGTGGACTAATGAAAAACTGTTTTTT
CDR3aa: CASSQETGWTNEKLFF

d_gene: -
abundance: few
j_gene: TRBJ1-2
v_gene: TRBV29-1
CDR3nt: TGCAGCGTTGCAGGGGCGGTGAACTATGGCTACACCTTC
CDR3aa: CSVAGAVNYGYTF

d_gene: TRBD1
abundance: -
j_gene: TRBJ2-7
v_gene: TRBV29-1
CDR3nt: TGCAGCGTTGAAGCCTGGGACAGGAGTGGGGAGCAGTACTTC
CDR3aa: CSVEAWDRSGEQYF

d_gene: TRBD1
abundance: few
j_gene: TRBJ1-5
v_gene: TRBV29-1
CDR3nt: TGCAGCGTCCGACAGGGGTTAAATCAGCCCCAGCATTTT
CDR3aa: CSVRQGLNQPQHF

d_gene: -
abundance: few
j_gene: TRBJ1-6
v_gene: TRBV6-6
CDR3nt: TGTGCCAGCAGTCTTACCCTGGGGTCACCCCTCCACTTT
CDR3aa: CASSLTLGSPLHF

d_gene: -
abundance: -
j_gene: TRBJ2-5
v_gene: TRBV15
CDR3nt: TGTGCCACCAGCAGAGATCAGGGACAAGAGACCCAGTACTTC
CDR3aa: CATSRDQGQETQYF

d_gene: -
abundance: -
j_gene: TRBJ2-3
v_gene: TRBV5-1
CDR3nt: TGCGCCAGCAGCTTGGGATTTGGGGCTCAGGGTACGCAGTATTTT
CDR3aa: CASSLGFGAQGTQYF

d_gene: -
abundance: -
j_gene: TRBJ2-2
v_gene: TRBV24-1
CDR3nt: TGTGCCACCAGTGAAGGCGTGAACACCGGGGAGCTGTTTTTT
CDR3aa: CATSEGVNTGELFF